The 24 T cell receptor beta chains in this list originate from one sample, sequenced in a study of cytomegalovirus exposure and HLA in healthy donors (dated by TCRdb to 2016 to 2017). Receptors were amplified or captured by the immunoSEQ multiplex PCR assay. The multiplex PCR relied on a mix of 60 forward primers for TCR Vbeta segments and 13 reverse primers for TCR Jbeta segments. The table was pulled from immuneACCESS by TCRdb, which kept in-frame rearrangements only. Such tables lose some clones; where checked, under half of the loss comes from unresolved V genes, and the rest has no known cause. For this sample there are 95,000 to 150,000 clones; roughly 80% appear just once. The ten most abundant clones make up 2.7% of the sample. Sequencing input: PBMCs. The receptor set was obtained from a woman aged 40-49 years in good health and CMV-seropositive.

V usage is TRBV6-5 and J usage is TRBJ2-2; a possible D gene is TRBD1 (5 bases). CDR3 size: 14 residues. V lost 6 bases and J 5 bases, leaving 13 bases between the germline ends. Looked up from germline, CDR1 is MNHEY and CDR2 is SVGAGI. The CDR3 sequence is CASRSSGMTGELFF. In nucleotides, the CDR3 is TGTGCCAGCAGGAGCTCAGGGATGACCGGGGAGCTGTTTTTT.

CDR3 in amino acids: CASSTTRDSYTQYF. In DNA, the CDR3 is TGTGCCAGTAGTACGACGCGTGACAGTTATACGCAGTATTTT. The rearrangement joins TRBV19 to TRBJ2-3; possibly TRBD1 for D (5 bases). Trimming cost V 4 bases and J 7 bases, with 15 bases left between them. From germline, CDR1 is LNHDA and CDR2 SQIVND (reference sequence). The CDR3 is 14 amino acids.

The chain combines TRBV12-5 with TRBJ2-7; 8 positions match TRBD1. The germline V gene has CDR1 LGHNT and CDR2 FRNRAP. The CDR3 totals 14 residues. V lost 6 bases to trimming and J lost 0 bases; unmatched junction nucleotides: 4. CDR3 DNA sequence: TGTGCTAGTGGCCTACAGGGGGGCTCCTACGAGCAGTACTTC. It encodes CASGLQGGSYEQYF.

The chain recombines TRBV27 with TRBJ2-1; 8 nucleotides agree with TRBD2. This CDR3 has 14 amino acids. V lost 5 bases and J lost 7; bases outside the gene matches: 7. Germline CDR1 MNHEY, CDR2 SMNVEV (reference sequence). Written as DNA, the CDR3 is TGTGCCAGCAGTAGCGGGGGATCCCTGAATGAGCAGTTCTTC. Translation: CASSSGGSLNEQFF.

The chain employs TRBV11-2 and TRBJ1-6, with no clear D. The CDR3 totals 13 residues. Germline lookup yields CDR1 SGHAT and CDR2 FQNNGV. The ends were cut back, 3 bases at V and 5 bases at J, with 5 bases in the middle. The CDR3 loop reads CASSFSDNSPLHF. The CDR3 nucleotides are TGTGCCAGCAGCTTCTCGGATAATTCACCCCTCCACTTT. The variable domain in full, with the rest retrieved from reference TRBV11-2 and TRBJ1-6, is EAGVAQSPRYKIIEKRQSVAFWCNPISGHATLYWYQQILGQGPKLLIQFQNNGVVDDSQLPKDRFSAERLKGVDSTLKIQPAKLEDSAVYLCASSFSDNSPLHFGNGTRLTVT.

This chain connects TRBV7-3 to TRBJ2-2; TRBD2 might be the D (6 bases). V lost 2 bases, J lost 3 bases, and 10 bases lay in between. Looked up from germline, CDR1 is SGHTA and CDR2 is FQGTGA. CDR3 size: 15 residues. CDR3 DNA: TGTGCCAGCAGCTTATATGGGGGGTACACCGGGGAGCTGTTTTTT. Translated: CASSLYGGYTGELFF.

This clone has just a few counts. This chain joins TRBV10-1 and TRBJ1-2; the match to TRBD1 covers 7 bases. With V trimmed by 10 bases and J by 6 bases, 11 bases remained unmatched. There are 13 residues in the CDR3. Per the germline V gene, CDR1 is WNHNN and CDR2 is SYGVQD (reference sequence). Written as DNA, the CDR3 is TGCGCCACCAAAGACAGGGAAGGCAATGGCTACACCTTC. Its translation: CATKDREGNGYTF.

The chain employs TRBV6-5 and TRBJ1-1, with a possible D match to TRBD1 (5 bases). The V end lost 6 bases, the J end lost 1 base, and 12 bases lay between the germline ends. In germline, CDR1 is MNHEY, CDR2 SVGAGI. The CDR3 extends over 14 amino acids. CDR3 region: CASRTNRRNTEAFF. Written as DNA, the CDR3 is TGTGCCAGCAGGACGAACAGGAGGAACACTGAAGCTTTCTTT.

The rearrangement links TRBV10-3 to TRBJ2-1; D not resolved. The ends were cut back, 4 bases at V and 5 bases at J, with 3 bases in the middle. CDR1 is ENHRY, CDR2 SYGVKD, per germline. The CDR3 consists of 11 residues. The CDR3 loop is CAISVNNEQFF. The CDR3 coding sequence is TGTGCCATCAGTGTAAACAATGAGCAGTTCTTC.

V gene TRBV19 combines with J gene TRBJ1-2, with 8 positions matching TRBD1. Trimming removed 9 bases from V and 5 bases from J; junction bases left unmatched: 11. The CDR3 consists of 14 residues. Per the germline V gene, CDR1 is LNHDA and CDR2 is SQIVND (reference sequence). The CDR3 is CASFDPGGGYGYTF. The CDR3 DNA sequence: TGTGCCAGCTTTGACCCAGGGGGCGGTTATGGCTACACCTTC.

The V gene is TRBV5-1, the J gene TRBJ1-5; 9 bases are shared with TRBD1. V lost 4 bases and J lost 7; bases outside the gene matches: 6. The CDR3 totals 14 residues. The germline CDR1 and CDR2 sequences are SGHRS and YFSETQ. In DNA form, the CDR3 reads TGCGCCAGCAGCCAGACAGGGGGGGCCCAGCCCCAGCATTTT. As protein: CASSQTGGAQPQHF.

This clone was counted a few times. The CDR3 bases are TGCGCCAGCAGCCTCGGGACTAGCGGGGGTTTCTACAATGAGCAGTTCTTC. Protein sequence: CASSLGTSGGFYNEQFF. This chain joins TRBV5-1 and TRBJ2-1; 14 bases match TRBD2. Germline V gene data show CDR1 as SGHRS and CDR2 as YFSETQ. V was clipped by 4 bases and J by 3 bases; unmatched bases: 6. The CDR3 is 17 residues long.

This clone appeared once. This chain connects TRBV6-1 to TRBJ2-1; possible D gene TRBD1, 6 bases. The CDR3 totals 15 residues. Looked up from germline, CDR1 is MNHNS and CDR2 is SASEGT. Between the trimmed V and J ends, which lost 6 bases and 8 bases, there was a span of 20 bases. CDR3 protein: CASSSTWGPQDEQFF. CDR3 nucleotide sequence: TGTGCCAGCAGCTCCACTTGGGGGCCTCAGGATGAGCAGTTCTTC.

The chain links TRBV27 to TRBJ2-5, with 11 bases lining up with TRBD2. The CDR3 has 15 amino acids. CDR1 and CDR2 (germline): MNHEY, SMNVEV (reference sequence). The junction had 7 bases not matched to a gene; V was cut back by 6 bases and J by 4 bases. CDR3 loop: CASSLLAGAVETQYF. Written as DNA, the CDR3 is TGTGCCAGCAGCCTACTAGCGGGAGCGGTAGAGACCCAGTACTTC.

V is TRBV30 and J is TRBJ2-6; no definite D call. The germline gives CDR1 GTSNPN, CDR2 SVGIG (reference sequence). The CDR3 is 18 amino acids. V was trimmed by 0 bases and J by 5 bases, leaving 20 bases between them. CDR3 loop: CAWSVRRSLGLWANVLTF. CDR3 nucleotides: TGTGCCTGGAGTGTACGGCGGTCCTTAGGCCTCTGGGCCAACGTCCTGACTTTC.

The chain uses TRBV15 and TRBJ2-7, with TRBD2 matching 10 bases. CDR3 length: 14 residues. The germline V gene has CDR1 LNHNV and CDR2 YYDKDF (reference sequence). The J segment lost 7 bases and the V segment lost 7 bases, leaving 10 bases of the junction unmatched. The CDR3 is CATKSGGDTREQYF. Written as DNA, the CDR3 is TGTGCCACCAAGAGCGGGGGGGATACGCGGGAGCAGTACTTC.

A single count supports this clone. V usage is TRBV27 and J usage is TRBJ2-7; D unresolved. CDR1 is MNHEY and CDR2 is SMNVEV in the germline V gene (reference sequence). Trimming stripped 3 bases from V and 0 bases from J, with 12 bases between. The CDR3 is 15 residues long. CDR3 protein: CASSFGGVSSYEQYF. As DNA, the CDR3 is TGTGCCAGCAGTTTCGGCGGCGTGAGCTCCTACGAGCAGTACTTC.

This chain links TRBV30 with TRBJ1-6; 7 nucleotides line up with TRBD1. The CDR3 length is 13 residues. From germline, CDR1 is GTSNPN and CDR2 SVGIG (reference sequence). Losses at the gene ends were 6 bases for V and 7 bases for J; bases not matched to a gene: 6. The CDR3 reads CACQRQGNSPLHF. In DNA, the CDR3 is TGTGCCTGCCAGCGACAGGGAAATTCACCCCTCCACTTT.

This rearrangement joins TRBV5-8 to TRBJ2-7, with a tentative D call TRBD1 (6 bases). Trimming left V 3 bases short and J 5 bases short, with 12 bases between. This CDR3 contains 13 residues. Germline V gene data show CDR1 as SGHTS and CDR2 as YDEGEE. This CDR3 is CASSSARGHEQYF. DNA of the CDR3: TGTGCCAGCAGCTCGGCCAGGGGCCACGAGCAGTACTTC.

The sample holds one count of this clone. The V gene is TRBV10-1, the J gene TRBJ2-5, with D perhaps matching TRBD2 (5 bases). Germline CDR1 WNHNN, CDR2 SYGVQD (reference sequence). This CDR3 has 12 residues. The ends were cut back, 10 bases at V and 5 bases at J, with 14 bases in the middle. Here the CDR3 DNA reads TGCGCCACCCTTTCGAGGGAGGAGACCCAGTACTTC. Translated, it gives CATLSREETQYF.

This clone was detected only once. V is TRBV7-2 and J is TRBJ2-3; 10 nucleotides agree with TRBD2. The junction had 5 bases not matched to a gene; V was cut back by 3 bases and J by 5 bases. This CDR3 region has 15 residues. Germline V gene lookup returns CDR1 SGHTA and CDR2 FQGNSA. The CDR3 coding sequence is TGTGCCAGCAGCTTTACTAGCGGGAAGGGAGATACGCAGTATTTT. Its protein is CASSFTSGKGDTQYF. Complete variable domain (other parts from reference TRBV7-2 and TRBJ2-3): GAGVSQSPSNKVTEKGKDVELRCDPISGHTALYWYRQSLGQGLEFLIYFQGNSAPDKSGLPSDRFSAERTGGSVSTLTIQRTQQEDSAVYLCASSFTSGKGDTQYFGPGTRLTVL.

This clone was observed a handful of times. The V and J genes are TRBV6-1 and TRBJ2-5; tentatively, D is TRBD1 (5 bases). Deletions cut 4 bases from V and 5 bases from J, with 11 bases between. In germline, CDR1 is MNHNS, CDR2 SASEGT. This CDR3 region has 13 residues. CDR3 loop: CASSGTGWETQYF. The DNA of the CDR3 is TGTGCCAGCAGTGGAACAGGCTGGGAGACCCAGTACTTC.

V usage is TRBV5-4 and J usage is TRBJ2-7; TRBD1 agrees at 9 bases. The CDR3 extends over 14 amino acids. CDR1 is SGHNT and CDR2 is YYREEE in the germline V gene (reference sequence). Trimming cost V 1 base and J 7 bases; bases outside gene matches: 6. The CDR3 here is CASSLMGQGVEQYF. DNA for the CDR3: TGTGCCAGCAGCTTGATGGGACAGGGTGTAGAGCAGTACTTC.

V usage is TRBV29-1 and J usage is TRBJ2-5, with 7 bases matching TRBD1. V lost 7 bases and J lost 0; bases outside the gene matches: 8. There are 14 residues in the CDR3. Germline V gene lookup returns CDR1 SQVTM and CDR2 ANQGSEA. CDR3 region: CSAHTDRDQETQYF. In nucleotides, the CDR3 is TGCAGCGCGCACACAGACAGGGACCAAGAGACCCAGTACTTC. The whole variable domain, filled in from reference TRBV29-1 and TRBJ2-5, reads SAVISQKPSRDICQRGTSLTIQCQVDSQVTMMFWYRQQPGQSLTLIATANQGSEATYESGFVIDKFPISRPNLTFSTLTVSNMSPEDSSIYLCSAHTDRDQETQYFGPGTRLLVL.